This TCR beta chain derives from a study of blood T cell repertoires in COVID-19. Study information: The United States, Italy and Spain provided the acute and convalescent COVID-19 samples.

Clones were sequenced by immunoSEQ multiplex PCR, and TCRdb holds only the in-frame ones, with some missing. The data hold 300,000 to 350,000 clones, with approximately 83% observed a single time. Recruitment covered about 25 US areas and drew participants whose ages spanned about 18 to 90 years. Assignments of participants to cohorts depended upon their own reported clinical history. Recovery meant two consecutive negative NP/OP PCR tests, professional clearance, or resolved symptoms. CDR1 is MGHRA, CDR2 YSYEKL, per germline. The CDR3 consists of 15 residues. V was shortened by 4 bases and J by 6 bases, with 13 bases between the two germline ends.

This chain joins TRBV4-1 and TRBJ1-6; D is perhaps TRBD1 (5 bases). Input material: PBMCs or T cells enriched from blood (not recorded which). This sequence was found in a man aged 25-45 years who had recovered from COVID-19. The CDR3 region has the DNA TGCGCCAGCAGCCGAATAGGGGTCGGTAATTCACCCCTCCACTTT. It is translated as CASSRIGVGNSPLHF.